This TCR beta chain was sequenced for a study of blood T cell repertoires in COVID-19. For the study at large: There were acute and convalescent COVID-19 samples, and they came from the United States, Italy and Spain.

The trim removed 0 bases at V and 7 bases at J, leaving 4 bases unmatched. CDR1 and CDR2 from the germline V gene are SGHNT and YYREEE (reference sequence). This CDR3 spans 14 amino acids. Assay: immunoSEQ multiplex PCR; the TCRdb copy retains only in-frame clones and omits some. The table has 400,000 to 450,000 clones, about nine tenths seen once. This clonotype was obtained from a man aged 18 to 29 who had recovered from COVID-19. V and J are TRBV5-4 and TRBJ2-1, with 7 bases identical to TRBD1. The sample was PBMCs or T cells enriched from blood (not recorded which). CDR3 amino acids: CASSLDQGVNEQFF. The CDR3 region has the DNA TGTGCCAGCAGCTTGGACCAGGGGGTTAATGAGCAGTTCTTC.